The clone carrying this T cell receptor beta chain was seen only a few times. The target antigen is unknown. This entry belongs to a study of identical twins. Study outcomes and limitations: Out-of-frame alpha sequences shared between twins exhibited an excess of low generation probability.

Trimming cost V 0 bases and J 8 bases, with 8 bases left between them. The CDR3 sequence is 14 residues long. Germline V gives CDR1 LGHDT, CDR2 YNNKEL (reference sequence). TCRdb fed the 5' RACE reads into MiXCR, producing one record per CDR3 protein. The table records just over 450,000 distinct CDR3 sequences, approximately 14% of them present only once. This same sample was also taken into another study, of yellow fever vaccine responses in identical twins.

Sequenced material: CD4+ T cells sorted from blood. The J gene is TRBJ1-6, the V gene TRBV3-1; D uncertain. The receptor comes from a woman aged 18 to 35 in good health. The CDR3: CASSQDRVDSPLHF. In nucleotides, the CDR3 is TGTGCCAGCAGCCAAGATCGGGTAGATTCACCCCTCCACTTT.